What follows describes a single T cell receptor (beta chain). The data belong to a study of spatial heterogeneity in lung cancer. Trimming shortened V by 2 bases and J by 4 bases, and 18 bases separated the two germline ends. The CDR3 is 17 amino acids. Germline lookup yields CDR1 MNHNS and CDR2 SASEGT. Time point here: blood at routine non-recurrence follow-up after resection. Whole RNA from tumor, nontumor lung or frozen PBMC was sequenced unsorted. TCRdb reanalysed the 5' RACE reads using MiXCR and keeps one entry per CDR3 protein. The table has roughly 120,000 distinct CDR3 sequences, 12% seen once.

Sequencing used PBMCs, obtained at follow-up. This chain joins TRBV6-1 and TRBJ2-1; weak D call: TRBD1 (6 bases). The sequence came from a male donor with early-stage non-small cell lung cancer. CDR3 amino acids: CASSESVRAQGYNEQFF. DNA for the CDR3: TGTGCCAGCAGTGAATCCGTAAGGGCACAGGGATACAATGAGCAGTTCTTC.